The 10 T cell receptor beta chains below were found in one sample sequenced in a study of blood T cell repertoires in COVID-19. Generated by immunoSEQ multiplex PCR, the TCRdb table keeps only in-frame clones and is missing some. The sample includes under 35,000 clones, about 87% of them seen just once. Source material: peripheral blood. The receptor source for this set is a human donor in a cohort sampled during active COVID-19.

V usage is TRBV6-2 or TRBV6-3 and J usage is TRBJ1-1; D unclear. V was trimmed by 2 bases and J by 0 bases, leaving 4 bases between them. The CDR3 sequence is 13 residues long. Germline CDR1 and CDR2: MNHEY and SVGEGT. CDR3 region: CASSYTVNTEAFF. The CDR3 DNA reads TGTGCCAGCAGTTACACAGTGAACACTGAAGCTTTCTTT.

The V gene is TRBV4-3, the J gene TRBJ2-7, with a tentative D call TRBD1 (7 bases). Germline lookup yields CDR1 LGHNA and CDR2 YSLEER. There are 14 residues in the CDR3. V was clipped by 1 base and J by 3 bases, with 10 bases between them. CDR3 region: CASSQGGDSYEQYF. CDR3 in DNA: TGCGCCAGCAGCCAAGGGGGGGACAGCTACGAGCAGTACTTC.

The chain uses TRBV10-1 and TRBJ2-1, with 7 bases that match TRBD2. Losses at the gene ends were 2 bases for V and 3 bases for J; bases not matched to a gene: 16. CDR3 length: 19 amino acids. CDR1 WNHNN and CDR2 SYGVQD come from the germline V gene (reference sequence). For the CDR3, the DNA is TGCGCCAGCAGTGAGACCGGGGCTAGCGGTTTACCCTTCTACAATGAGCAGTTCTTC. This gives the protein CASSETGASGLPFYNEQFF.

This chain connects TRBV7-2 to TRBJ1-6, with 8 bases fitting TRBD1. CDR3 size: 16 residues. In germline, CDR1 is SGHTA, CDR2 FQGNSA. After removal of 6 bases from V and 7 bases from J, the junction contained 11 bases not matched to a gene. This chain's CDR3 is CASSLWGQARNSPLHF. The CDR3 DNA is TGTGCCAGCAGTCTCTGGGGACAGGCGAGAAATTCACCCCTCCACTTT.

This chain links TRBV25-1 with TRBJ2-4, with 9 nucleotides matching TRBD1. Trimming cost V 0 bases and J 0 bases; bases outside gene matches: 3. Germline V gene data show CDR1 as MGHDK and CDR2 as SYGVNS. The CDR3 spans 17 residues. The CDR3 spells CASSEYTGGLAKNIQYF. The CDR3 DNA follows: TGTGCCAGCAGTGAATATACAGGGGGCCTAGCCAAAAACATTCAGTACTTC.

The chain joins TRBV6-2 or TRBV6-3 to TRBJ1-4; 9 positions match TRBD1. CDR3 size: 15 residues. V lost 4 bases and J lost 6; bases outside the gene matches: 6. The germline V gene has CDR1 MNHEY and CDR2 SVGEGT. The CDR3 coding sequence is TGTGCCAGCAGTTCAATCCGGGACAGGGATGAAAAACTGTTTTTT. Amino acids: CASSSIRDRDEKLFF.

The V and J genes are TRBV28 and TRBJ1-1; TRBD1 is a possible D gene (6 bases). Trimming removed 2 bases from V and 11 bases from J, with 12 bases in between. Germline values: CDR1 MDHEN, CDR2 SYDVKM. The CDR3 sequence is 12 residues long. CDR3 protein: CASSLRQGWAFF. In DNA, the CDR3 is TGTGCCAGCAGTTTACGTCAGGGGTGGGCTTTCTTT.

The chain carries TRBV29-1 and TRBJ1-2, with D maybe TRBD1 (6 bases). In germline, CDR1 is SQVTM, CDR2 ANQGSEA. This CDR3 has 13 residues. The CDR3 loop is CTVGSQGFYGYTF. The DNA for the CDR3 is TGCACGGTCGGCTCACAGGGATTCTATGGCTACACCTTC. Combining the CDR3 with reference TRBV29-1 and TRBJ1-2 gives the whole variable domain SAVISQKPSRDICQRGTSLTIQCQVDSQVTMMFWYRQQPGQSLTLIATANQGSEATYESGFVIDKFPISRPNLTFSTLTVSNMSPEDSSIYLCTVGSQGFYGYTFGSGTRLTVV.

The rearrangement links TRBV9 to TRBJ2-6; 7 bases match TRBD1. The trim removed 1 base at V and 0 bases at J, leaving 13 bases unmatched. The germline CDR1 and CDR2 sequences are SGDLS and YYNGEE. This CDR3 is built from 20 residues. The CDR3 sequence is CASSVRGNRDSSSGANVLTF. The CDR3 DNA reads TGTGCCAGCAGCGTACGAGGGAACCGGGACAGCAGCTCTGGGGCCAACGTCCTGACTTTC.

This clone was counted a single time. The chain employs TRBV4-3 and TRBJ2-2; 8 bases map to TRBD2. The CDR3 covers 16 residues. J gave up 4 bases and V 1 base, and 5 bases lay outside the gene matches. CDR1 LGHNA and CDR2 YSLEER come from the germline V gene. As DNA, the CDR3 is TGCGCCAGCAGCCAAGCATTAGCGGGGCGCACCGGGGAGCTGTTTTTT. This translates into CASSQALAGRTGELFF.